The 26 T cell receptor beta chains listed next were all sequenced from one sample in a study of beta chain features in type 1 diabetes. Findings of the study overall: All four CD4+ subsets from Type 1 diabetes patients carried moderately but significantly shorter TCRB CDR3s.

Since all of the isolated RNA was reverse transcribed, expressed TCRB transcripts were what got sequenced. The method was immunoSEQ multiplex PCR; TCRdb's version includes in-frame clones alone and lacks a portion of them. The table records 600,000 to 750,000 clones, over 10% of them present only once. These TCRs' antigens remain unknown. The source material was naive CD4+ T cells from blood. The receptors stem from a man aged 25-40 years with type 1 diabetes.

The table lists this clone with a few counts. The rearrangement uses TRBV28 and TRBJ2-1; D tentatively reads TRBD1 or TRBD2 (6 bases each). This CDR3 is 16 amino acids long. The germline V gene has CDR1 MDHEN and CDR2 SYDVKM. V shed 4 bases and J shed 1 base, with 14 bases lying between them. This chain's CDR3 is CASSSATGLSYNEQFF. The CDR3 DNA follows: TGTGCCAGCAGTTCGGCGACAGGACTATCCTACAATGAGCAGTTCTTC.

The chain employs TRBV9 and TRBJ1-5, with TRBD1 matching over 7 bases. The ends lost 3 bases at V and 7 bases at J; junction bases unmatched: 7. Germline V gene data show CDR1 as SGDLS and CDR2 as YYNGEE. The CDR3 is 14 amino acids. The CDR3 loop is CASSARQGMQPQHF. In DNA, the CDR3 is TGTGCCAGCAGCGCCAGACAGGGCATGCAGCCCCAGCATTTT.

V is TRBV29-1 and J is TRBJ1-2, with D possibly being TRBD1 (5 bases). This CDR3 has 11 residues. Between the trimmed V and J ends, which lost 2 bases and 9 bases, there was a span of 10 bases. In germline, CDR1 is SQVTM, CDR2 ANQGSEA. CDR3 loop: CSVEQGSRYTF. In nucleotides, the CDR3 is TGCAGCGTTGAACAGGGTTCCCGCTACACCTTC.

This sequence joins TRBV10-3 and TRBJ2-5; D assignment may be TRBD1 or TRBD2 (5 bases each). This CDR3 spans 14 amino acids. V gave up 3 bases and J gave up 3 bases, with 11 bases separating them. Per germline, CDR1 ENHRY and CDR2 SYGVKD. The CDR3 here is CAISDSGAEETQYF. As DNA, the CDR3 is TGTGCCATCAGTGACTCCGGGGCGGAAGAGACCCAGTACTTC.

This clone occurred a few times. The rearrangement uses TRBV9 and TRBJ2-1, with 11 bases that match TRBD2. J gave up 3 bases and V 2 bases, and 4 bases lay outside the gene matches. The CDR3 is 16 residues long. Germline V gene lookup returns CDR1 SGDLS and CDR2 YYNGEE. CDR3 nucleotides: TGTGCCAGCAGCGTTACCGGGACTAGCGGCTACAATGAGCAGTTCTTC. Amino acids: CASSVTGTSGYNEQFF.

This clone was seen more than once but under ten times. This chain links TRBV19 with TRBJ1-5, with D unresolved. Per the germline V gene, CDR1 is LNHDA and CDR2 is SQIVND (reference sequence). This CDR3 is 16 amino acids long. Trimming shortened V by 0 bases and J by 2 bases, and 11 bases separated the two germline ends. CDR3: CASSIEGYSGNQPQHF. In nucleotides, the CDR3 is TGTGCCAGTAGTATAGAAGGTTATTCGGGCAATCAGCCCCAGCATTTT.

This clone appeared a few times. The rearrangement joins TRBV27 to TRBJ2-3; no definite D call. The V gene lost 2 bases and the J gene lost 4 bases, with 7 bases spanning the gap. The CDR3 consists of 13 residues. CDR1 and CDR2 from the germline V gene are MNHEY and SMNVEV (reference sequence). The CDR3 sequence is CASSLASPDTQYF. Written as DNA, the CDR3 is TGTGCCAGCAGTTTAGCCTCTCCAGATACGCAGTATTTT.

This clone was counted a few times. The CDR3 bases are TGCGCCAGCAGCCCCAAGCCCCACCCTGAGCAGTTCTTC. Its translation: CASSPKPHPEQFF. This chain joins TRBV4-1 and TRBJ2-1; D not resolved. This CDR3 has 13 residues. V lost 4 bases to trimming and J lost 9 bases, with 13 bases between them. CDR1 is MGHRA, CDR2 YSYEKL, per germline.

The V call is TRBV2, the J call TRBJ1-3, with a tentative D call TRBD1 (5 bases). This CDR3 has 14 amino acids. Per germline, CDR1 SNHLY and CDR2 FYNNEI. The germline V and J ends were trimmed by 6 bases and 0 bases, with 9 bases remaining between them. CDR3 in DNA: TGTGCCAGCAGAAAACAGGACTCTGGAAACACCATATATTTT. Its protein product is CASRKQDSGNTIYF.

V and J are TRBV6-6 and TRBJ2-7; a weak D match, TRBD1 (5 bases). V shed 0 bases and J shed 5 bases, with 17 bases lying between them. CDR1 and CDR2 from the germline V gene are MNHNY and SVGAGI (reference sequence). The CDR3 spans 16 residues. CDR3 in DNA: TGTGCCAGCAGTTACTCCAGGGTCAGTATCGAGAACGAGCAGTACTTC. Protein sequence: CASSYSRVSIENEQYF.

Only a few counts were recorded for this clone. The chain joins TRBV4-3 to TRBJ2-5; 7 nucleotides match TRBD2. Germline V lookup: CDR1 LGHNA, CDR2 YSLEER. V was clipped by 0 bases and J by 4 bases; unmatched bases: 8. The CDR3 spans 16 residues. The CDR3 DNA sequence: TGCGCCAGCAGCCAAGATGCTACGGGGAGGGGAGAGACCCAGTACTTC. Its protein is CASSQDATGRGETQYF.

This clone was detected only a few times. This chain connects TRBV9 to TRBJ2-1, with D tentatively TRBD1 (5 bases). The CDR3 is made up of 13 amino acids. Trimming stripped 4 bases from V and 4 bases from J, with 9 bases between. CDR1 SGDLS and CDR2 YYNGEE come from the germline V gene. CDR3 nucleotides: TGTGCCAGCAGCCCGCGACAGTACAATGAGCAGTTCTTC. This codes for CASSPRQYNEQFF.

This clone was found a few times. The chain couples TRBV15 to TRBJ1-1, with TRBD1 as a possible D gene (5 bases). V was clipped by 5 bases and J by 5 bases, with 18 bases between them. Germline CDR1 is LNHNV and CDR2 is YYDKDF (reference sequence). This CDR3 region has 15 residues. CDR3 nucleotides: TGTGCCACCAGCCTCGGGGGGGACGCCTGGACTGAAGCTTTCTTT. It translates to CATSLGGDAWTEAFF.

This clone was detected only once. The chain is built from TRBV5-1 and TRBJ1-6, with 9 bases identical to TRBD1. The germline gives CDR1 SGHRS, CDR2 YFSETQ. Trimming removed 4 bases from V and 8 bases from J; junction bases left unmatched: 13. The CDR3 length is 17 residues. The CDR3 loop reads CASSQSTGGNYYSPLHF. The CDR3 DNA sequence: TGCGCCAGCAGCCAATCGACAGGGGGGAACTACTATTCACCCCTCCACTTT.

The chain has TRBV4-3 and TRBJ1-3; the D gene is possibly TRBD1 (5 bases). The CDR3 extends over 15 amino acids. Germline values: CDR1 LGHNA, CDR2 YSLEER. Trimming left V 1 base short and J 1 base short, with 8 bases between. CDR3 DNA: TGCGCCAGCAGCCAAGCCAGGGCATCTGGAAACACCATATATTTT. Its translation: CASSQARASGNTIYF.

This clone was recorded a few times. The CDR3 DNA sequence: TGTGCCAGCAGTCGATTGGGAGAGAACATTCAGTACTTC. It yields the protein CASSRLGENIQYF. The chain joins TRBV2 to TRBJ2-4; perhaps TRBD2 as D (5 bases). The V gene's germline CDR1 is SNHLY and CDR2 FYNNEI. This CDR3 comprises 13 residues. With 5 bases removed from V and 7 bases from J, the gap between germline ends came to 12 bases.

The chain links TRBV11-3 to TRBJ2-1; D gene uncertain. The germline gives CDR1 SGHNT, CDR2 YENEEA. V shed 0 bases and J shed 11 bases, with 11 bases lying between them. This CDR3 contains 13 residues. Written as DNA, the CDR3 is TGTGCCAGCAGCTTAGATGCAATGAATCAGCAGTTCTTC. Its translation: CASSLDAMNQQFF.

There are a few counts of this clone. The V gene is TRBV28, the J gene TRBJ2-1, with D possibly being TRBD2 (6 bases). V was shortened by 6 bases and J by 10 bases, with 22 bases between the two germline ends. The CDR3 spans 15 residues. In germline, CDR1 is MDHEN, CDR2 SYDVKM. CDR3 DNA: TGTGCCAGCAGGATTGCGGGACTCCCCGCATTGGAGCAGTTCTTC. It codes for CASRIAGLPALEQFF. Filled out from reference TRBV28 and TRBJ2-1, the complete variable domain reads DVKVTQSSRYLVKRTGEKVFLECVQDMDHENMFWYRQDPGLGLRLIYFSYDVKMKEKGDIPEGYSVSREKKERFSLILESASTNQTSMYLCASRIAGLPALEQFFGPGTRLTVL.

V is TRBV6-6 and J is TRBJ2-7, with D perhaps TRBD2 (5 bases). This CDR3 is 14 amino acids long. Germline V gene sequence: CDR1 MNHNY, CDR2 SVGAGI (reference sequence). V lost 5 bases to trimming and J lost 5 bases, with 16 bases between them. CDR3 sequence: CASSLQGRGHEQYF. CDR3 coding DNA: TGTGCCAGCAGTCTACAAGGGAGAGGCCACGAGCAGTACTTC.

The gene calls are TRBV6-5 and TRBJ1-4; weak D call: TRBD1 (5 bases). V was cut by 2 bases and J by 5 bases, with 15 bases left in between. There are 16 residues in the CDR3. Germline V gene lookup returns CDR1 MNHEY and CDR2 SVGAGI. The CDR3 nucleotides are TGTGCCAGCAGTTACGACCCCCGGGGACGAAATGAAAAACTGTTTTTT. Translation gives CASSYDPRGRNEKLFF.

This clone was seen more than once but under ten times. The CDR3 loop is CASTTDRANEQFF. DNA for the CDR3: TGTGCCAGTACTACCGACAGAGCCAATGAGCAGTTCTTC. The chain carries TRBV19 and TRBJ2-1; D may be TRBD1 (5 bases). CDR1 and CDR2 from the germline V gene are LNHDA and SQIVND (reference sequence). V was trimmed by 7 bases and J by 6 bases, leaving 13 bases between them. There are 13 residues in the CDR3.

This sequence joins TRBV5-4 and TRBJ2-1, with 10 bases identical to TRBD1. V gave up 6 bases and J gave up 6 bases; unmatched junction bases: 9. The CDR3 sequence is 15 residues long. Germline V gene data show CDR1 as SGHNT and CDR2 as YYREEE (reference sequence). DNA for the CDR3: TGTGCCAGCACCTCCGGGACAGGGGCGGTCAATGAGCAGTTCTTC. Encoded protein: CASTSGTGAVNEQFF.

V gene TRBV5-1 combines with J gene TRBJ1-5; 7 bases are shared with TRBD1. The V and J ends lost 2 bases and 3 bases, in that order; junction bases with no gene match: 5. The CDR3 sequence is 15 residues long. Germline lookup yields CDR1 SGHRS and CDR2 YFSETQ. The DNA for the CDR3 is TGCGCCAGCAGCTTAGGGGGACAGTACAATCAGCCCCAGCATTTT. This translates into CASSLGGQYNQPQHF.

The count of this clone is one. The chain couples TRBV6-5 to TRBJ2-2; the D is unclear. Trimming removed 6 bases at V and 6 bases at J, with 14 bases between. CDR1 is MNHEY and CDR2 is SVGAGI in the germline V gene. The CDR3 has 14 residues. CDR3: CASSLGGPPGELFF. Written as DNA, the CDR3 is TGTGCCAGCAGCCTGGGCGGTCCCCCCGGGGAGCTGTTTTTT.

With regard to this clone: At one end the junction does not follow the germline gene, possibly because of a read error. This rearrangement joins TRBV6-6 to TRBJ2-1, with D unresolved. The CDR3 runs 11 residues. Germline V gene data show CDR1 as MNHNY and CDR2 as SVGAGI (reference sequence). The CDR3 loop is CASSSFNEQFF. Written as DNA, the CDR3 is TGTGCCAGCAGTTCCTTCAATGAGCAGTTCTTC.

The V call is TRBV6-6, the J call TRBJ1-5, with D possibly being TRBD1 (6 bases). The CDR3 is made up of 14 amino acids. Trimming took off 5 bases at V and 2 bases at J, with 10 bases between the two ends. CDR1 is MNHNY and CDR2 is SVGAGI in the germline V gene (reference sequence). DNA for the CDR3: TGTGCCAGCAGTACGGACAGTGGCAATCAGCCCCAGCATTTT. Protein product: CASSTDSGNQPQHF.